A single sample is the source of the 11 T cell receptor beta chains below, sequenced in a study of cytomegalovirus exposure and HLA in healthy donors. Use of 60 Vbeta and 13 Jbeta primers characterized the PCR. Measured with immunoSEQ multiplex PCR; TCRdb has only the in-frame clones, and not every one. The sample spans fewer than 110,000 clones; the ten largest clones claim about 3%. The sample comprised PBMCs. The origin of the receptors is a middle-aged man in good health and CMV-seronegative.

The rearrangement joins TRBV19 to TRBJ2-2, with 8 positions matching TRBD2. With 9 bases clipped from V and 5 bases from J, the junction kept 11 bases outside the gene matches. The CDR3 is 15 amino acids. Germline assignment: CDR1 LNHDA and CDR2 SQIVND (reference sequence). CDR3 in amino acids: CARRTAGVDTGELFF. DNA for the CDR3: TGTGCCAGGAGAACAGCGGGAGTAGATACCGGGGAGCTGTTTTTT.

The V gene is TRBV6-1, the J gene TRBJ1-1; no definite D call. The germline CDR1 and CDR2 sequences are MNHNS and SASEGT. This CDR3 spans 15 amino acids. The germline V and J ends were trimmed by 0 bases and 1 base, with 9 bases remaining between them. CDR3 coding DNA: TGTGCCAGCAGTGAAGCGGCGGCAGCGAACACTGAAGCTTTCTTT. This gives the protein CASSEAAAANTEAFF.

The chain recombines TRBV28 with TRBJ1-2, with TRBD1 matching over 7 bases. CDR3 length: 13 residues. V dropped 5 bases and J dropped 3; count of bases not matched to a gene: 3. Germline lookup yields CDR1 MDHEN and CDR2 SYDVKM. CDR3 DNA sequence: TGTGCCAGCAGTAGGACAGGACACTATGGCTACACCTTC. It is translated as CASSRTGHYGYTF.

The V gene is TRBV4-3, the J gene TRBJ1-5, with TRBD1 matching over 9 bases. Germline V CDR1 and CDR2: LGHNA, YSLEER. This CDR3 spans 14 amino acids. The V segment lost 3 bases and the J segment 4 bases; nucleotides outside the gene matches: 1. The CDR3 spells CASSQGTGNQPQHF. The CDR3, as DNA: TGCGCCAGCAGCCAGGGGACAGGGAATCAGCCCCAGCATTTT.

This sequence joins TRBV9 and TRBJ2-7, with D possibly TRBD2 on 6 matching bases. Germline CDR1 and CDR2: SGDLS and YYNGEE. This CDR3 has 16 residues. V was cut by 4 bases and J by 6 bases, with 23 bases left in between. As DNA, the CDR3 is TGTGCCAGCAGCACGGGGGATCGGGTCAATATTGTCGAGCAGTACTTC. It codes for CASSTGDRVNIVEQYF.

This chain connects TRBV28 to TRBJ1-2; D not certain. Per germline, CDR1 MDHEN and CDR2 SYDVKM. V shed 4 bases and J shed 4 bases, with 13 bases lying between them. This CDR3 has 14 residues. In DNA, the CDR3 is TGTGCCAGCAGTTGGGCCCATACCTCCTATGGCTACACCTTC. Translating gives CASSWAHTSYGYTF.

V gene TRBV4-1 combines with J gene TRBJ2-5, with D possibly being TRBD2 (5 bases). The J call may be mistaken, given a closer DNA end match to TRBJ2-7. Germline lookup yields CDR1 MGHRA and CDR2 YSYEKL. The CDR3 has 13 amino acids. The CDR3 nucleotides are TGCGCCAGCAGCGCGATCAACGGGAACGAGCAGTACTTC. Translating it yields CASSAINGNEQYF.

The chain couples TRBV6-5 to TRBJ2-7; 7 bases align to TRBD1. The germline gives CDR1 MNHEY, CDR2 SVGAGI. The CDR3 length is 14 residues. V lost 5 bases to trimming and J lost 3 bases; unmatched junction nucleotides: 7. DNA for the CDR3: TGTGCCAGCAGTAACCCGGGACAGAACTACGAGCAGTACTTC. Protein sequence: CASSNPGQNYEQYF.

This chain links TRBV5-1 with TRBJ2-7, with D tentatively TRBD1 (5 bases). The V gene lost 4 bases and the J gene lost 4 bases, with 9 bases spanning the gap. The CDR3 runs to 12 residues. The germline gives CDR1 SGHRS, CDR2 YFSETQ. The CDR3, as DNA: TGCGCCAGCAGCGTACCAGGGTACGAGCAGTACTTC. It yields the protein CASSVPGYEQYF.

With regard to this clone: The sample carries other DNA sequences with the same CDR3. This chain uses TRBV30 with TRBJ1-1; no firm D call. CDR1 and CDR2 from the germline V gene are GTSNPN and SVGIG (reference sequence). V was clipped by 0 bases and J by 0 bases, with 5 bases between them. The CDR3 is 13 residues long. For the CDR3, the DNA is TGTGCCTGGAGTGTAACGGTGAACACTGAAGCTTTCTTT. Its protein product is CAWSVTVNTEAFF.

The chain employs TRBV5-1 and TRBJ2-3, with TRBD2 matching over 11 bases. The length of the CDR3 is 16 residues. Germline V gene lookup returns CDR1 SGHRS and CDR2 YFSETQ. Unmatched junction bases numbered 5, after V lost 2 bases and J lost 3 bases. DNA of the CDR3: TGCGCCAGCAGCTTTCTAGCGGGAGGCCTGACAGATACGCAGTATTTT. It specifies CASSFLAGGLTDTQYF.